A selection of T cell receptor beta chains follows, all from one sample in a study of blood T cells in healthy people across ages. TCRdb re-derived calls from the 5' RACE reads in MiXCR, one entry per CDR3 protein. The top ten hold approximately 17% of the sample, which has over a million distinct CDR3 sequences, 45% seen once. The specimen sequenced was blood. The receptors stem from an older woman in good health. Each CDR3 is given with its conserved first and last residue. Each record gives: D gene, J gene, V gene, clone size, CDR3 DNA, CDR3 protein. D genes are given only for firm matches. Rows may omit the clone size; those that give it use once, few, many or a size class.

TRBD1	TRBJ1-1	TRBV11-1	NA	TGTGCCAGCAGCTTCCGGACAGGGGGGAACACTGAAGCTTTCTTT	CASSFRTGGNTEAFF
TRBD2	TRBJ2-1	TRBV7-2	NA	TGTGCCAGCAGGAAGACTAGCGGAGGTAGGAATGAGCAGTTCTTC	CASRKTSGGRNEQFF
TRBD2	TRBJ2-4	TRBV9	few	TGTGCCAGCAGCGTAGGACTAGCGGGAAACATTCAGTACTTC	CASSVGLAGNIQYF
TRBD2	TRBJ2-7	TRBV28	NA	TGTGCCAGCAGTTTGCCGGCGGGAGTTAAGTCCGAGCAGTACTTC	CASSLPAGVKSEQYF
TRBD1	TRBJ2-3	TRBV7-9	NA	TGTGCCAGCAGCCCCGGGACAGGGGGGGACGATACGCAGTATTTT	CASSPGTGGDDTQYF
TRBD1	TRBJ2-1	TRBV20-1	NA	TGCAGTGCTACTACGGGACAGGGGTGGAATGAGCAGTTCTTC	CSATTGQGWNEQFF
NA	TRBJ1-2	TRBV7-9	NA	TGTGCCAGCAGCAACACAGCAGGCAGCTCTAACTATGGCTACACCTTC	CASSNTAGSSNYGYTF
TRBD1	TRBJ2-7	TRBV29-1	few	TGCAGCGTCCGAGGACAGGGAACAACCTACGAGCAGTACTTC	CSVRGQGTTYEQYF
NA	TRBJ2-7	TRBV6-1	NA	TGTGCCAGCAGTGAAGCCGGGACGGCGAGCTCCTACGAGCAGTACTTC	CASSEAGTASSYEQYF
NA	TRBJ1-2	TRBV20-1	NA	TGCAGTGCCACCTCTGGACGGGCTGGGGTTGATGGCTACACCTTC	CSATSGRAGVDGYTF
NA	TRBJ2-3	TRBV2	NA	TGTGCCAGCAGTTTAGACCGGGACACAGGCACAGATACGCAGTATTTT	CASSLDRDTGTDTQYF
TRBD1	TRBJ1-1	TRBV7-9	once	TGTGCCAGCAGCGCCGGGACAGGGACTTCGGCTTTCTTT	CASSAGTGTSAFF
NA	TRBJ2-3	TRBV7-3	NA	TGTGCCAGCAGCTTAACGTTGGGATCCGGGGGCCGGAGAGATACGCAGTATTTT	CASSLTLGSGGRRDTQYF
TRBD1	TRBJ2-5	TRBV6-4	once	TGTGCCAGCAGTGTACTTACAGGGGAGTACCAAGGGACCCAGTACTTC	CASSVLTGEYQGTQYF
NA	TRBJ2-1	TRBV28	NA	TGTGCCAGCAGTATACTTAGCAATGAGCAGTTCTTC	CASSILSNEQFF
NA	TRBJ2-1	TRBV5-1	NA	TGCGCCAGCGGACAAAGGGGGGCCGCCTACAATGAGCAGTTCTTC	CASGQRGAAYNEQFF
TRBD1	TRBJ1-5	TRBV10-3	NA	TGTGCCATCGGACAGGACCAACAGCCCCAGCATTTT	CAIGQDQQPQHF
TRBD1	TRBJ2-3	TRBV28	once	TGTGCCAGCAGTTTCACCGGGACAGGGGTCACAGATACGCAGTATTTT	CASSFTGTGVTDTQYF
TRBD2	TRBJ2-7	TRBV30	NA	TGTGCCTGGAGTGTTGGGAGGGCCTACGAGCAGTACTTC	CAWSVGRAYEQYF
NA	TRBJ2-5	TRBV15	NA	TGTGCCACCAGCAGGACGCCCCAAGAGACCCAGTACTTC	CATSRTPQETQYF
NA	TRBJ1-2	TRBV20-1	few	TGCAGTGCTCAACCTACCCAGGGGAGGATCTATGGCTACACCTTC	CSAQPTQGRIYGYTF
NA	TRBJ2-3	TRBV10-1	few	TGCGCCAGCAGCCCCAAAGTAGCGGCTATCACAGATACGCAGTATTTT	CASSPKVAAITDTQYF
NA	TRBJ2-7	TRBV12-3/TRBV12-4	many	TGTGCCAGCAGTCTCGGTACTAATCCTCACAAGCAGTACTTC	CASSLGTNPHKQYF
NA	TRBJ1-1	TRBV7-2	many	TGTGCCAGCAGTCTAGGAGCGGGGAACACTGAAGCTTTCTTT	CASSLGAGNTEAFF
NA	TRBJ2-3	TRBV7-6	NA	TGTGCCAGCAGCTTACTGGTTAGCGGATCCACAGATACGCAGTATTTT	CASSLLVSGSTDTQYF
NA	TRBJ1-2	TRBV6-5	once	TGTGCCAGCAGTTCCAACGGAGGGCTCTATGGCTACACCTTC	CASSSNGGLYGYTF
NA	TRBJ1-2	TRBV7-9	NA	TGTGCCGGAAGACGGGATGACTATGGCTACACCTTC	CAGRRDDYGYTF
TRBD2	TRBJ2-2	TRBV10-3	NA	TGTGCCATCAGTGAGGGGACTAGTCGGGGGGAGCTGTTTTTT	CAISEGTSRGELFF
NA	TRBJ2-7	TRBV3-1	once	TGTGCCAGCAGCCAAGTTGGGCGGCTTTCGGAGCAGTACTTC	CASSQVGRLSEQYF
NA	TRBJ2-3	TRBV4-1	few	TGCGCCAGCAGCCAAGATGCCGAGCGGTTTCGAGATACGCAGTATTTT	CASSQDAERFRDTQYF
NA	TRBJ2-3	TRBV3-1	NA	TGTGCCAGCAGCCCCGGACCCACAGATACGCCGTATTTT	CASSPGPTDTPYF
TRBD1	TRBJ1-1	TRBV27	NA	TGTGCCAGCAGTTTGGACAGGGGGCGTGTCGCTGAAGCTTTCTTT	CASSLDRGRVAEAFF
NA	TRBJ2-7	TRBV12-3/TRBV12-4	many	TGTGCCAGCAGTTGGGCTGACTACGAGCAGTACTTC	CASSWADYEQYF
TRBD1	TRBJ1-2	TRBV29-1	once	TGCAGCGGTGAGGACAGGGATGGCTACACCTTC	CSGEDRDGYTF
NA	TRBJ2-1	TRBV7-9	NA	TGTGCCAGCTCTGAGGGAGCGGTTAATGAGCAGTTCTTC	CASSEGAVNEQFF
NA	TRBJ2-5	TRBV7-7	NA	TGTGCCAACAGCTTAGTTCTAGGGGAAAGGGCCCAGTACTTC	CANSLVLGERAQYF
NA	TRBJ2-1	TRBV14	few	TGTGCCAGCAGCCAAGTCCCCTCCTACAATGAGCAGTTCTTC	CASSQVPSYNEQFF
TRBD2	TRBJ2-3	TRBV5-1	NA	TGCGCCAGCGACCGGGAGGGCGCAGATACGCAGTATTTT	CASDREGADTQYF
NA	TRBJ1-1	TRBV12-3/TRBV12-4	NA	TGTGCCAGCAGTTCGAAAGCTAGCACTGAAGCTTTCTTT	CASSSKASTEAFF
NA	TRBJ2-7	TRBV7-9	NA	TGTGCCGGGGGGAGGGACACCTACGAGCAGTACTTC	CAGGRDTYEQYF
TRBD1	TRBJ2-1	TRBV6-5	NA	TGTGCCAGCAGTTTAACGACAGGGGGTAGCTACAATGAGCAGTTCTTC	CASSLTTGGSYNEQFF
TRBD1	TRBJ1-5	TRBV20-1	NA	TGCAGTGCTTTCCGACAGGGTGGGTTGCCCCAGCATTTT	CSAFRQGGLPQHF
TRBD1	TRBJ2-5	TRBV20-1	once	TGCAGTGCAAAGGGGCCCAGGGGGTCTGGGGAGACCCAGTACTTC	CSAKGPRGSGETQYF
TRBD1	TRBJ2-7	TRBV20-1	many	TGCAGTGCCCTAGGGACAGGAAACTACGAGCAGTACTTC	CSALGTGNYEQYF
NA	TRBJ2-1	TRBV2	many	TGTGCCAGCAGTGTGCCAGGGAAATACAATGAGCAGTTCTTC	CASSVPGKYNEQFF
NA	TRBJ1-2	TRBV7-8	NA	TGTGCCAGCAGCGGAGGGACCGACCGTAACTATGGCTACACCTTC	CASSGGTDRNYGYTF
NA	TRBJ2-5	TRBV2	NA	TGTGCCAGCATGAAAGATGGGGTGTACCAAGAGACCCAGTACTTC	CASMKDGVYQETQYF
NA	TRBJ2-7	TRBV29-1	many	TGCAGCGTTGTGGCCGGGGAGAGCGCCGAGCAGTACTTC	CSVVAGESAEQYF
TRBD1	TRBJ2-3	TRBV27	few	TGTGCCAGCCGGACAGGGTTAGATACGCAGTATTTT	CASRTGLDTQYF